This TCR beta chain was documented in a study of a mutant IDH1 vaccine in newly diagnosed glioma. Across the study: Vaccination began 4-6 weeks post radiotherapy alone, or with temozolomide cycles.

Method: immunoSEQ multiplex PCR; TCRdb's copy keeps in-frame clones and lacks some. This sample yields tens of thousands of clones, of which 80% are seen a single time; 5% to 7.5% belongs to the top ten. About this clone itself: The target antigen is unknown.

Time point defined: week 23, last vaccination. What each vaccine dose contained was 300 ug of mutant IDH1 20-mer peptide, accompanied by topical imiquimod. Study-wide results and caveats: Top-clonotype changes in peripheral T cells seemed unrelated to pseudoprogression.

The receptor's source is a man aged 35-49 years with glioma. The sequencing used PBMCs, collected from a glioma patient whose treatment included an IDH1 peptide vaccine.

The CDR3 bases are TGCGCCAGCAAGACACACTCTGGAAACACCATATATTTT. As protein: CASKTHSGNTIYF. This chain joins TRBV10-2 and TRBJ1-3; D is unresolved. The CDR3 has 13 amino acids. CDR1 is WSHSY, CDR2 SAAADI, per germline. V dropped 7 bases and J dropped 0 bases, with 7 bases sitting between them.